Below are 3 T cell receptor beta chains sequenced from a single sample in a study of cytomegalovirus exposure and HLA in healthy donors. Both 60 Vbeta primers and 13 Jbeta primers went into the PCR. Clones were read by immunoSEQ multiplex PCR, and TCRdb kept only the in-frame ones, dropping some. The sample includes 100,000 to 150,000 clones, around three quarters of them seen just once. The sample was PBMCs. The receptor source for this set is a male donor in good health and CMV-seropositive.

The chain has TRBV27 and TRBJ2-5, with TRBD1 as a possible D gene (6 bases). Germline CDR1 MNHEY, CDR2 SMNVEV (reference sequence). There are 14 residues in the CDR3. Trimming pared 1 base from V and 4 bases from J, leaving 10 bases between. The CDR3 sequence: CASSLYSGVETQYF. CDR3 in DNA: TGTGCCAGCAGTTTATACTCAGGGGTAGAGACCCAGTACTTC.

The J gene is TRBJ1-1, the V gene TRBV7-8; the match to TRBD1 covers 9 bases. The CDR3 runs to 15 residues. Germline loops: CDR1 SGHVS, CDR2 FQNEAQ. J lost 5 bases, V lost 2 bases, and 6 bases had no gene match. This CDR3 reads CASSLLDRGWTEAFF. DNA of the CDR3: TGTGCCAGCAGCTTACTTGACAGGGGGTGGACTGAAGCTTTCTTT. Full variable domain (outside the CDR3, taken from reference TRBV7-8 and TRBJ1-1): GAGVSQSPRYKVAKRGQDVALRCDPISGHVSLFWYQQALGQGPEFLTYFQNEAQLDKSGLPSDRFFAERPEGSVSTLKIQRTQQEDSAVYLCASSLLDRGWTEAFFGQGTRLTVV.

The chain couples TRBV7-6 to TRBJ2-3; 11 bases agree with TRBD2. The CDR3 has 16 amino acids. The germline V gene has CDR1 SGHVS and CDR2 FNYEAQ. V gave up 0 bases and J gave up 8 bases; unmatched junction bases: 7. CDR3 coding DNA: TGTGCCAGCAGCTTAGCGGTAGCGGGGGGGTCAGGTACGCAGTATTTT. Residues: CASSLAVAGGSGTQYF.